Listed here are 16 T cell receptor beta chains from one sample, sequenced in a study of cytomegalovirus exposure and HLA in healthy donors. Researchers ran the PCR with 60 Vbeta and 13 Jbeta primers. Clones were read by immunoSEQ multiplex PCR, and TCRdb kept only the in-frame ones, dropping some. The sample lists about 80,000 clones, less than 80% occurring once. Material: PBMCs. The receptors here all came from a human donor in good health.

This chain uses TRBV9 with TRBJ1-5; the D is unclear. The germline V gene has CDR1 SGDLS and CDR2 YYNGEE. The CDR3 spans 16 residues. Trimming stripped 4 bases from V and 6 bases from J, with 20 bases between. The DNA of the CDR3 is TGTGCCAGCAGCCCTAGACCGGGTCCTTCCAGTCAGCCCCAGCATTTT. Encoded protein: CASSPRPGPSSQPQHF.

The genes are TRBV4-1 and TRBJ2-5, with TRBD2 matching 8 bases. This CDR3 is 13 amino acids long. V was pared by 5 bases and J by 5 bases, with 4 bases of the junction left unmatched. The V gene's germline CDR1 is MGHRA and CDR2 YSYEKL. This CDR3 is CASSSGLEETQYF. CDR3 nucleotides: TGCGCCAGCAGCTCGGGACTAGAGGAGACCCAGTACTTC.

CDR3 residues: CASSPGQGAGYEQYF. The CDR3 nucleotides are TGTGCCAGTAGTCCGGGACAGGGGGCTGGCTACGAGCAGTACTTC. The rearrangement joins TRBV19 to TRBJ2-7; 12 bases fit TRBD1. CDR1 LNHDA and CDR2 SQIVND come from the germline V gene (reference sequence). The CDR3 has 15 residues. The J segment lost 3 bases and the V segment lost 5 bases, leaving 5 bases of the junction unmatched.

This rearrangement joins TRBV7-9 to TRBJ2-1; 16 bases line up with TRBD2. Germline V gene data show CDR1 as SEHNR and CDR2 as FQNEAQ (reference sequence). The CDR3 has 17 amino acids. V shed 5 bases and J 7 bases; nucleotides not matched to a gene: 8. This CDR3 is CASSPGLAGGPMNEQFF. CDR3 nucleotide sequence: TGTGCCAGCAGCCCGGGACTAGCGGGGGGGCCTATGAATGAGCAGTTCTTC.

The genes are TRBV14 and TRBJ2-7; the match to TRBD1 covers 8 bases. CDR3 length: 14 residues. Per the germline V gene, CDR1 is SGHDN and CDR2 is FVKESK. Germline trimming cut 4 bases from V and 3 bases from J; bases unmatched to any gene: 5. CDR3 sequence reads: CASSPRDRIYEQYF. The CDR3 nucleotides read TGTGCCAGCAGCCCCCGGGACAGGATCTACGAGCAGTACTTC.

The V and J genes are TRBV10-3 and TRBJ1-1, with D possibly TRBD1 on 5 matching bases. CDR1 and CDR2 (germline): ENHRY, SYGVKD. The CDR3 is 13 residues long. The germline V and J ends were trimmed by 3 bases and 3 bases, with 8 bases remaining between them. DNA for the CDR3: TGTGCCATCAGTGACAGGGTTTACACTGAAGCTTTCTTT. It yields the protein CAISDRVYTEAFF.

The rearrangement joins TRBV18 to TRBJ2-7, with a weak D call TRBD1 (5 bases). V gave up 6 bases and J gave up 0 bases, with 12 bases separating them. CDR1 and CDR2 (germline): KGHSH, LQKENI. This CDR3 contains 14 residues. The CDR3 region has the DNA TGTGCCAGCTCGAGAGGCGACAGCTCCTACGAGCAGTACTTC. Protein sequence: CASSRGDSSYEQYF.

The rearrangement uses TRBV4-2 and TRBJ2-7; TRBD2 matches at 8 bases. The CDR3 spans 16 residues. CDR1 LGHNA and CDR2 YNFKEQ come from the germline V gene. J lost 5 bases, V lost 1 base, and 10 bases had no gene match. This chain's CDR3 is CASSQGSSGGPDEQYF. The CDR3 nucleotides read TGTGCCAGCAGCCAAGGTTCGTCGGGGGGGCCGGACGAGCAGTACTTC.

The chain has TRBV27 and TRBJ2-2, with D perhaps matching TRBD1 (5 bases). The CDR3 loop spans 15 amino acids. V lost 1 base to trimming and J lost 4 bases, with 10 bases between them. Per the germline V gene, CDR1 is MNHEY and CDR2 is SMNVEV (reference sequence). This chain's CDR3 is CASSLFDSRTGELFF. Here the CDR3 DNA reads TGTGCCAGCAGTTTATTTGACAGTCGCACCGGGGAGCTGTTTTTT.

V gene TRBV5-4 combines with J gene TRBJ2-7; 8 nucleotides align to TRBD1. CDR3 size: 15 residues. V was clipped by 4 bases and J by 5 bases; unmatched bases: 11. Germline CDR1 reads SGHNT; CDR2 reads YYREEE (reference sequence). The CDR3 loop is CASSPKRTGNHEQYF. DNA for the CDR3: TGTGCCAGCAGCCCCAAACGGACAGGGAACCACGAGCAGTACTTC.

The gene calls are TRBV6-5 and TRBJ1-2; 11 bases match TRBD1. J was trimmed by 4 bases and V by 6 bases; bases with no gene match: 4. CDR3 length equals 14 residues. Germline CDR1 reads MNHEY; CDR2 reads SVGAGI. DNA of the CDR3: TGTGCCAGCAGCCGGGACAGGGGGACCTATGGCTACACCTTC. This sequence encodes CASSRDRGTYGYTF.

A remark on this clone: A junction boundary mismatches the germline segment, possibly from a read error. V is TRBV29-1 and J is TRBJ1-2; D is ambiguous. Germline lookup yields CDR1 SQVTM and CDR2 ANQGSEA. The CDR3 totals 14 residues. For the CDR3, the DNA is TGCAGCGTTGACAACGGACGGACTAACTATGGCTACCCCTTC. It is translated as CSVDNGRTNYGYPF.

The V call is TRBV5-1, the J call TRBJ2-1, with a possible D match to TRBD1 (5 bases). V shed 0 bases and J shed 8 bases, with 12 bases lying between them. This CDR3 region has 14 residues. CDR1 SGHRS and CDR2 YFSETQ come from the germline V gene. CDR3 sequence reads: CASSLAQVGDEQFF. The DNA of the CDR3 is TGCGCCAGCAGCTTGGCCCAGGTAGGGGATGAGCAGTTCTTC.

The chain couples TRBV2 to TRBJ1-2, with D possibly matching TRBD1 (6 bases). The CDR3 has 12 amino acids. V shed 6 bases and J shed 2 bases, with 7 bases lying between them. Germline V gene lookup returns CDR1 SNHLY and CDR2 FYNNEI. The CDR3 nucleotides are TGTGCCAGCAGGGACAGAAACTATGGCTACACCTTC. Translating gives CASRDRNYGYTF.

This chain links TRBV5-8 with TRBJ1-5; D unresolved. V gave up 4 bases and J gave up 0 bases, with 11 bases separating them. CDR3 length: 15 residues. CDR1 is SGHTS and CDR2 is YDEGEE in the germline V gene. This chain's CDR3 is CASSLTPHSNQPQHF. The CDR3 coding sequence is TGTGCCAGCAGCCTAACCCCGCATAGCAATCAGCCCCAGCATTTT.

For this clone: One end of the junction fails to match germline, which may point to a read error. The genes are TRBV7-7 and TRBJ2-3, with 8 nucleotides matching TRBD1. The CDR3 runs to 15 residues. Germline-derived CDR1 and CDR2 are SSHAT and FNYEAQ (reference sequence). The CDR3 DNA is TGTGCTAGCAGCCCGACAGGGGCCACCACAGATACGCAGTATTTT. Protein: CASSPTGATTDTQYF.